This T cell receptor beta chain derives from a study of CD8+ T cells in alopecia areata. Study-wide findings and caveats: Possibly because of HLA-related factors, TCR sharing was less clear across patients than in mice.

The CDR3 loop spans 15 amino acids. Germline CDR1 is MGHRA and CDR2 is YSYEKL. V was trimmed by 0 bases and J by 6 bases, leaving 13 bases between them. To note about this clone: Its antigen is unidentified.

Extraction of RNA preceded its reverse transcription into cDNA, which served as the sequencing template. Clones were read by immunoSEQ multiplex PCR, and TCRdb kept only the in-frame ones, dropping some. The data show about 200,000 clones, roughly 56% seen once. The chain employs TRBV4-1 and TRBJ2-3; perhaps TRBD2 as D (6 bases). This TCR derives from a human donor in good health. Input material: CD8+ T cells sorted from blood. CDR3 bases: TGCGCCAGCAGCCAAGAGGGACTCACGGGGGATACGCAGTATTTT. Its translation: CASSQEGLTGDTQYF.